This T cell receptor (beta chain) is drawn from a study of human T cells and chemical hapten exposure. Study-wide background: Enrolled patients were predominantly female and had alopecia areata, totalis or universalis. TCR yields per sample varied, mainly owing to small pooled library volume differences.

As originally analysed: Sampled TCR counts reached a median of around 89,000 per sample, with values ranging from roughly 23,224 to 690,600. TCRdb processed the RACE reads anew with MiXCR; each CDR3 protein has one entry. The V and J calls and clone size come from TCRdb's table, not from the authors' own analysis. The sample contains fewer than 350,000 distinct CDR3 sequences, 7.7% of which appear only once. V was cut by 4 bases and J by 7 bases, with 13 bases left in between. From germline, CDR1 is SNHLY and CDR2 FYNNEI. The CDR3 covers 13 residues. This clonotype was counted a few times. Documented time point: pre-sensitization, week 0. Treatment meaning: therapeutic diphenylcyclopropenone sensitization with weekly scalp DPC.

The receptor's source is a young man with alopecia areata. Some clones in this sample may be carry-over from other donors' samples. Specimen: whole blood, collected in connection with sensitization to the hapten diphenylcyclopropenone (DPC). The rearrangement links TRBV2 to TRBJ1-2; D is possibly TRBD1 (6 bases). CDR3: CASSVDRNGGYTF. CDR3 nucleotide sequence: TGTGCCAGCAGTGTGGACAGAAATGGTGGCTACACCTTC.